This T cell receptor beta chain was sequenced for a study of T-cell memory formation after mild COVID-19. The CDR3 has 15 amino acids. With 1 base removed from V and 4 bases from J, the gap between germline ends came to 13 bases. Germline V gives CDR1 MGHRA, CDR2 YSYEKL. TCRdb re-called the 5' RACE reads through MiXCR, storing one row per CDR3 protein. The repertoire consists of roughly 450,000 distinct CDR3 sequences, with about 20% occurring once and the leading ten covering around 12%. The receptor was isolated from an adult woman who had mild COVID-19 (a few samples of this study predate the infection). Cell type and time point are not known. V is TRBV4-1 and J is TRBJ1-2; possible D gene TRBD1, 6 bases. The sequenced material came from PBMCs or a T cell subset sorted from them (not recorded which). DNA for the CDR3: TGCGCCAGCAGCCAAGGAACAGGGCAAGCCTATGGCTACACCTTC. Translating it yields CASSQGTGQAYGYTF.